This TCR beta chain was recorded in a study of blood T cells in healthy people across ages. This clonotype has ten or more counts. Together with a sample-barcoded 5' primer, a J-beta primer mix was included in a second PCR lasting about 6 to 11 cycles. TCRdb re-derived calls from the 5' RACE reads in MiXCR, one entry per CDR3 protein. Of some 750,000 distinct CDR3 sequences listed, 20% to 25% are singletons. V trimming: 4 bases; J trimming: 1 base; junction bases outside the gene matches: 5. The CDR3 sequence is 15 residues long. From germline, CDR1 is KGHDR and CDR2 SFDVKD. The source material was blood. This clonotype was obtained from a man between 65 and 85 years old in good health. The chain carries TRBV24-1 and TRBJ2-5; 7 bases align to TRBD1. The CDR3 here is CATSDIGTAQETQYF. The CDR3 DNA follows: TGTGCCACCAGTGACATCGGGACAGCCCAAGAGACCCAGTACTTC.